Described below is a single TCR beta chain sequence and its context. Its antigen is currently unknown. These data come from a study of OX40 agonist ivuxolimab in advanced cancers. Looking at the study overall: Patients in dose escalation had liver, melanoma, kidney or head and neck cancers. Of the participants, 40% to 50% had some prior anti-PD-1, anti-PD-L1 or anti-CTLA-4 therapy, which was allowed. Notes on the study in general: More expanded clones were seen, on average, in CD8+ T cells than in CD4+. The 0.1-3.0 mg/kg partial responders had among the lowest clonal expansion.

The CDR3 is 18 residues long. Germline V gives CDR1 WSHSY, CDR2 SAAADI. V dropped 6 bases and J dropped 0 bases, with 23 bases sitting between them. Measured with immunoSEQ multiplex PCR; TCRdb has only the in-frame clones, and not every one. Of fewer than 60,000 clones in the sample, roughly 80% were seen once. The sequences come from CD4+ or CD8+ T cells sorted from blood, collected in a trial of the OX40 agonist ivuxolimab. The receptor was isolated from an adult with an advanced solid tumor such as melanoma, head and neck, liver or kidney cancer. The chain couples TRBV10-2 to TRBJ1-2; D is ambiguous. CDR3 sequence reads: CASRENIFQAKANYGYTF. CDR3 in DNA: TGCGCCAGCAGGGAAAACATATTTCAAGCCAAGGCTAACTATGGCTACACCTTC.